A single sample is the source of the 25 T cell receptor beta chains below, sequenced in a study of somatic mutations in cytotoxic T cells in rheumatoid arthritis. Measured with immunoSEQ multiplex PCR; TCRdb has only the in-frame clones, and not every one. The sample consists of thousands of clones, roughly three quarters of them appearing once. The material sequenced was CD8+ T cells sorted from blood. The receptors were gathered from an adult with rheumatoid arthritis.

The chain has TRBV29-1 and TRBJ2-3; the D gene could be TRBD1 or TRBD2 (5 bases each). The CDR3 contains 15 residues. With 4 bases removed from V and 2 bases from J, the gap between germline ends came to 16 bases. Germline V gene lookup returns CDR1 SQVTM and CDR2 ANQGSEA. CDR3 coding DNA: TGCAGCGTTGTGAGGGGCGACCCTTCCACAGATACGCAGTATTTT. Protein sequence: CSVVRGDPSTDTQYF.

The chain recombines TRBV6-6 with TRBJ1-2, with D tentatively TRBD1 (5 bases). CDR3 length: 15 residues. Germline values: CDR1 MNHNY, CDR2 SVGAGI (reference sequence). The V and J ends lost 0 bases and 4 bases respectively, with 12 bases between them. For the CDR3, the DNA is TGTGCCAGCAGTTACTCCCCCGGGACGGCCTATGGCTACACCTTC. It specifies CASSYSPGTAYGYTF.

The chain combines TRBV13 with TRBJ1-2; possible D gene TRBD1, 5 bases. V lost 2 bases to trimming and J lost 7 bases, with 17 bases between them. Looked up from germline, CDR1 is PRHDT and CDR2 is FYEKMQ (reference sequence). This CDR3 comprises 15 residues. This CDR3 reads CASSLRAGGAGGYTF. CDR3 in DNA: TGTGCCAGCAGCTTACGGGCAGGAGGGGCAGGTGGCTACACCTTC. Variable domain in full (rest from reference TRBV13 and TRBJ1-2): AAGVIQSPRHLIKEKRETATLKCYPIPRHDTVYWYQQGPGQDPQFLISFYEKMQSDKGSIPDRFSAQQFSDYHSELNMSSLELGDSALYFCASSLRAGGAGGYTFGSGTRLTVV.

In its sample, this clone was seen once. V is TRBV5-1 and J is TRBJ1-5, with D uncertain. V shed 0 bases and J shed 3 bases, with 7 bases lying between them. The CDR3 extends over 14 amino acids. CDR1 SGHRS and CDR2 YFSETQ come from the germline V gene. The CDR3 sequence: CASSLGTPNQPQHF. The CDR3 nucleotides are TGCGCCAGCAGCTTGGGTACACCCAATCAGCCCCAGCATTTT.

CDR3 amino acids: CASSPYPGGRGGYTF. The CDR3 DNA is TGTGCCAGCAGTCCCTATCCGGGGGGCAGGGGTGGCTACACCTTC. V and J are TRBV27 and TRBJ1-2, with D possibly TRBD1 on 6 matching bases. V lost 5 bases to trimming and J lost 7 bases, with 20 bases between them. The CDR3 consists of 15 residues. Germline CDR1 is MNHEY and CDR2 is SMNVEV (reference sequence).

The V and J genes are TRBV9 and TRBJ1-2, with D hard to call. The CDR3 is 15 amino acids. The germline V gene has CDR1 SGDLS and CDR2 YYNGEE. V shed 0 bases and J shed 0 bases, with 9 bases lying between them. The DNA for the CDR3 is TGTGCCAGCAGCGTAGATCGATCCTCTAACTATGGCTACACCTTC. Protein: CASSVDRSSNYGYTF.

The rearrangement joins TRBV5-1 to TRBJ1-4; tentative D call: TRBD1 (6 bases). The CDR3 is made up of 14 amino acids. Looked up from germline, CDR1 is SGHRS and CDR2 is YFSETQ. The germline V and J ends were trimmed by 2 bases and 5 bases, with 10 bases remaining between them. The CDR3 spells CASSFGTRNEKLFF. For the CDR3, the DNA is TGCGCCAGCAGCTTCGGGACAAGGAATGAAAAACTGTTTTTT.

The chain is built from TRBV15 and TRBJ2-2, with TRBD1 matching 8 bases. V was pared by 5 bases and J by 0 bases, with 8 bases of the junction left unmatched. The germline V gene encodes CDR1 LNHNV and CDR2 YYDKDF (reference sequence). The CDR3 runs 17 residues. As DNA, the CDR3 is TGTGCCACCAGCGACCCCCCGGACAGGGCGAACACCGGGGAGCTGTTTTTT. Protein product: CATSDPPDRANTGELFF.

The chain carries TRBV9 and TRBJ1-1; D is perhaps TRBD1 (6 bases). The CDR3 loop spans 16 amino acids. CDR1 and CDR2 from the germline V gene are SGDLS and YYNGEE. V dropped 0 bases and J dropped 1 base, with 13 bases sitting between them. CDR3 in DNA: TGTGCCAGCAGCGTAGCAGGGGTTGCGGCGAACACTGAAGCTTTCTTT. The encoded protein is CASSVAGVAANTEAFF.

The genes are TRBV5-4 and TRBJ2-1, with 10 nucleotides matching TRBD2. The germline gives CDR1 SGHNT, CDR2 YYREEE (reference sequence). Trimming at V came to 1 base and at J to 9 bases, leaving 4 bases not matched to a gene. The CDR3 is 14 residues long. The CDR3 loop is CASSLKAGGGEQFF. The CDR3 DNA follows: TGTGCCAGCAGCTTGAAAGCGGGGGGGGGTGAGCAGTTCTTC.

The chain is built from TRBV29-1 and TRBJ1-2; D might be TRBD1 (5 bases). The CDR3 length is 11 residues. The ends were cut back, 6 bases at V and 4 bases at J, with 9 bases in the middle. CDR1 is SQVTM, CDR2 ANQGSEA, per germline. CDR3 residues: CSVPGGYGYTF. CDR3 nucleotide sequence: TGCAGCGTCCCGGGGGGCTATGGCTACACCTTC. Full variable domain (rest looked up from reference TRBV29-1 and TRBJ1-2): SAVISQKPSRDICQRGTSLTIQCQVDSQVTMMFWYRQQPGQSLTLIATANQGSEATYESGFVIDKFPISRPNLTFSTLTVSNMSPEDSSIYLCSVPGGYGYTFGSGTRLTVV.

V usage is TRBV2 and J usage is TRBJ2-5, with D tentatively TRBD1 or TRBD2 (7 bases each). The assigned J gene may be wrong: the sequence end matches TRBJ2-7 better. The CDR3 has 13 residues. Germline V gene sequence: CDR1 SNHLY, CDR2 FYNNEI. Here the CDR3 reads CACGGQRLYEQYF. Written as DNA, the CDR3 is TGTGCCTGCGGGGGACAGCGGCTCTACGAGCAGTACTTC.

The chain is built from TRBV5-1 and TRBJ2-7; 8 bases match TRBD1. Germline CDR1 is SGHRS and CDR2 is YFSETQ. Trimming took 0 bases from V and 3 from J; bases not matched to a gene: 5. The CDR3 totals 15 residues. CDR3 loop: CASSLVGRGLYEQYF. DNA of the CDR3: TGCGCCAGCAGCTTGGTTGGCAGGGGGCTCTACGAGCAGTACTTC.

The V gene is TRBV5-1, the J gene TRBJ2-7; tentatively, D is TRBD2 (6 bases). There are 15 residues in the CDR3. CDR1 is SGHRS, CDR2 YFSETQ, per germline. V lost 4 bases and J lost 5, with 19 bases in between. CDR3 coding DNA: TGCGCCAGCAGCCCTGGCGGGGCCGTCCTGGACGAGCAGTACTTC. Its translation: CASSPGGAVLDEQYF. Supplemented by reference TRBV5-1 and TRBJ2-7, the full variable domain reads KAGVTQTPRYLIKTRGQQVTLSCSPISGHRSVSWYQQTPGQGLQFLFEYFSETQRNKGNFPGRFSGRQFSNSRSEMNVSTLELGDSALYLCASSPGGAVLDEQYFGPGTRLTVT.

The chain recombines TRBV14 with TRBJ1-4; D gene unclear. The CDR3 consists of 15 residues. The germline V gene encodes CDR1 SGHDN and CDR2 FVKESK. Trimming left V 3 bases short and J 3 bases short, with 11 bases between. The CDR3 reads CASSQSAASNEKLFF. CDR3 nucleotides: TGTGCCAGCAGCCAGTCGGCGGCTTCTAATGAAAAACTGTTTTTT.

This chain uses TRBV6-1 with TRBJ2-7; D may correspond to TRBD1 or TRBD2 (5 bases each). Trimming took off 3 bases at V and 2 bases at J, with 14 bases between the two ends. Germline lookup yields CDR1 MNHNS and CDR2 SASEGT. The CDR3 length is 15 residues. DNA of the CDR3: TGTGCCAGCAGTGACACAGGCGTGCGGGCCTACGAGCAGTACTTC. Its protein is CASSDTGVRAYEQYF.

The J gene is TRBJ2-6, the V gene TRBV7-3; weak D call: TRBD2 (7 bases). Between the trimmed V and J ends, which lost 1 base and 0 bases, there was a span of 16 bases. Germline CDR1 reads SGHTA; CDR2 reads FQGTGA. There are 19 residues in the CDR3. CDR3 DNA: TGTGCCAGCAGCTTAAGGGGGGGACACTCAAACTCTGGGGCCAACGTCCTGACTTTC. Translated: CASSLRGGHSNSGANVLTF.

This sequence joins TRBV25-1 and TRBJ2-7; TRBD1 is a possible D gene (6 bases). The CDR3 contains 14 residues. V was trimmed by 2 bases and J by 2 bases, leaving 10 bases between them. The V gene's germline CDR1 is MGHDK and CDR2 SYGVNS. Here the CDR3 DNA reads TGTGCCAGCAGTGAACCAGGGGCCCCCTACGAGCAGTACTTC. Its protein product is CASSEPGAPYEQYF.

The rearrangement uses TRBV27 and TRBJ1-1, with D possibly matching TRBD1 (5 bases). The germline V gene has CDR1 MNHEY and CDR2 SMNVEV (reference sequence). The CDR3 contains 13 residues. V was cut by 0 bases and J by 4 bases, with 6 bases left in between. In DNA, the CDR3 is TGTGCCAGCAGTTTATCGGGGGGCACTGAAGCTTTCTTT. The encoded protein is CASSLSGGTEAFF.

The chain employs TRBV6-5 and TRBJ1-1, with D unresolved. This CDR3 is 14 amino acids long. Germline-derived CDR1 and CDR2 are MNHEY and SVGAGI. The V gene lost 2 bases and the J gene lost 3 bases, with 10 bases spanning the gap. The CDR3 nucleotides read TGTGCCAGCAGTTACGGGTTGAGGTACACTGAAGCTTTCTTT. Its protein product is CASSYGLRYTEAFF.

This clone has only a few counts. This rearrangement joins TRBV6-5 to TRBJ1-2; the D gene is possibly TRBD1 (5 bases). The germline V and J ends were trimmed by 7 bases and 8 bases, with 14 bases remaining between them. This CDR3 is 12 amino acids long. Germline V lookup: CDR1 MNHEY, CDR2 SVGAGI. CDR3 nucleotides: TGTGCCAGCACCCATAGCAGGGAAGGCTACACCTTC. Amino acid sequence: CASTHSREGYTF.

The V gene is TRBV7-2, the J gene TRBJ1-2; D remains ambiguous. CDR1 is SGHTA and CDR2 is FQGNSA in the germline V gene. V was trimmed by 2 bases and J by 0 bases, leaving 13 bases between them. This CDR3 region has 16 residues. CDR3 region: CASSLTTQPTNYGYTF. In DNA form, the CDR3 reads TGTGCCAGCAGCTTAACCACCCAACCGACTAACTATGGCTACACCTTC.

This chain connects TRBV6-6 to TRBJ1-2, with 7 bases lining up with TRBD1. The CDR3 runs to 16 residues. In germline, CDR1 is MNHNY, CDR2 SVGAGI (reference sequence). V was clipped by 6 bases and J by 1 base; unmatched bases: 11. CDR3 region: CASSSIQGLINYGYTF. CDR3 sequence (DNA): TGTGCCAGCAGCTCCATACAGGGGCTTATTAACTATGGCTACACCTTC.

V and J are TRBV6-5 and TRBJ1-2; 9 bases match TRBD1. Germline trimming cut 5 bases from V and 0 bases from J; bases unmatched to any gene: 4. Germline V gene lookup returns CDR1 MNHEY and CDR2 SVGAGI. This CDR3 has 15 amino acids. CDR3 in amino acids: CASSRQGGANYGYTF. CDR3 DNA sequence: TGTGCCAGCAGTCGACAGGGGGGAGCTAACTATGGCTACACCTTC.

The chain links TRBV9 to TRBJ2-2; D is uncertain. Germline V lookup: CDR1 SGDLS, CDR2 YYNGEE. V gave up 0 bases and J gave up 5 bases, with 2 bases separating them. The CDR3 contains 12 residues. The CDR3 sequence is CASSVATGELFF. As DNA, the CDR3 is TGTGCCAGCAGCGTAGCGACCGGGGAGCTGTTTTTT.